The 31 T cell receptor beta chains in this list originate from one sample, sequenced in a study of T cell changes during pregnancy in multiple sclerosis. Assay: immunoSEQ multiplex PCR; the TCRdb copy retains only in-frame clones and omits some. The sample has 100,000 or so clones; 94% are singletons. Material: peripheral blood, obtained in the third trimester of pregnancy. These TCRs come from a female donor with multiple sclerosis, enrolled in a pregnancy study.

The DNA for the CDR3 is TGTGCCAGCAGCTTAGCGGCAGGTGAAGCTTTCTTT. Translating it yields CASSLAAGEAFF. The rearrangement joins TRBV7-9 to TRBJ1-1; D ambiguous. This CDR3 has 12 amino acids. The germline gives CDR1 SEHNR, CDR2 FQNEAQ (reference sequence). Trimming pared 0 bases from V and 7 bases from J, leaving 6 bases between.

This chain links TRBV7-3 with TRBJ2-3; 8 bases are a match to TRBD2. Germline V lookup: CDR1 SGHTA, CDR2 FQGTGA. After removal of 8 bases from V and 0 bases from J, the junction contained 10 bases not matched to a gene. The CDR3 covers 16 residues. CDR3 in DNA: TGTGCCAGCTCCGCTAGCGGGCCCCTGAGCACAGATACGCAGTATTTT. It yields the protein CASSASGPLSTDTQYF.

As concerns this clone: The identical CDR3 is also encoded by other nucleotide sequences in the sample. The V call is TRBV27, the J call TRBJ1-1, with D unresolved. Germline V CDR1 and CDR2: MNHEY, SMNVEV (reference sequence). There are 13 residues in the CDR3. V was pared by 3 bases and J by 1 base, with 6 bases between. The CDR3 loop reads CASSFAGNTEAFF. DNA of the CDR3: TGTGCCAGCAGTTTCGCGGGGAACACTGAAGCTTTCTTT.

The CDR3 DNA follows: TGTGCCAGCAGTTACCAGGGACAGGGCGGTCAGCCCCAGCATTTT. Its protein is CASSYQGQGGQPQHF. The rearrangement links TRBV6-6 to TRBJ1-5, with 9 bases fitting TRBD1. The germline CDR1 and CDR2 sequences are MNHNY and SVGAGI (reference sequence). The J segment lost 6 bases and the V segment lost 2 bases, leaving 5 bases of the junction unmatched. The CDR3 has 15 amino acids.

The chain combines TRBV19 with TRBJ2-1, with D possibly matching TRBD2 (6 bases). Trimming left V 3 bases short and J 4 bases short, with 16 bases between. Germline V lookup: CDR1 LNHDA, CDR2 SQIVND (reference sequence). CDR3 length: 16 residues. The CDR3 DNA sequence: TGTGCCAGTAGTATTGTGGCGGGACCAACTTACAATGAGCAGTTCTTC. Protein sequence: CASSIVAGPTYNEQFF.

This chain uses TRBV28 with TRBJ1-5; D gene uncertain. Looked up from germline, CDR1 is MDHEN and CDR2 is SYDVKM. V was cut by 8 bases and J by 4 bases, with 15 bases left in between. The CDR3 is 14 residues long. In nucleotides, the CDR3 is TGTGCCAGCCTTAGCGGGGTTAGTAATCAGCCCCAGCATTTT. Translating gives CASLSGVSNQPQHF. Full variable domain (outside the CDR3, taken from reference TRBV28 and TRBJ1-5): DVKVTQSSRYLVKRTGEKVFLECVQDMDHENMFWYRQDPGLGLRLIYFSYDVKMKEKGDIPEGYSVSREKKERFSLILESASTNQTSMYLCASLSGVSNQPQHFGDGTRLSIL.

This rearrangement joins TRBV5-5 to TRBJ1-1; D remains unclear. From germline, CDR1 is SGHKS and CDR2 YYEKEE (reference sequence). V shed 2 bases and J shed 1 base, with 6 bases lying between them. The CDR3 contains 13 residues. The CDR3 is CASSFFSNTEAFF. The CDR3 nucleotides are TGTGCCAGCAGCTTTTTCTCGAACACTGAAGCTTTCTTT.

The chain employs TRBV27 and TRBJ2-7; TRBD1 matches 7 bases. This CDR3 region has 15 residues. CDR1 is MNHEY and CDR2 is SMNVEV in the germline V gene (reference sequence). Losses at the gene ends were 4 bases for V and 0 bases for J; bases not matched to a gene: 6. The CDR3 bases are TGTGCCAGCAGTTATACACAGGGGCCCTCCTACGAGCAGTACTTC. Translating gives CASSYTQGPSYEQYF.

V and J are TRBV18 and TRBJ2-7; weak D call: TRBD2 (6 bases). V was cut by 2 bases and J by 2 bases, with 13 bases left in between. Germline V gene data show CDR1 as KGHSH and CDR2 as LQKENI. The CDR3 runs 15 residues. The CDR3 nucleotides are TGTGCCAGCTCACCATCCAGCGGGTCTACCTACGAGCAGTACTTC. Translation: CASSPSSGSTYEQYF.

The rearrangement joins TRBV28 to TRBJ2-3; TRBD2 might be the D (6 bases). With 5 bases removed from V and 2 bases from J, the gap between germline ends came to 17 bases. Germline V gene lookup returns CDR1 MDHEN and CDR2 SYDVKM. This CDR3 is built from 16 residues. In DNA, the CDR3 is TGTGCCAGCAGTCCTTATTCGCGGGGTTACACAGATACGCAGTATTTT. It is translated as CASSPYSRGYTDTQYF. The whole variable domain, remainder taken from reference TRBV28 and TRBJ2-3, is DVKVTQSSRYLVKRTGEKVFLECVQDMDHENMFWYRQDPGLGLRLIYFSYDVKMKEKGDIPEGYSVSREKKERFSLILESASTNQTSMYLCASSPYSRGYTDTQYFGPGTRLTVL.

This chain joins TRBV2 and TRBJ2-2; TRBD2 aligns across 14 bases. The CDR3 is 16 residues long. Germline assignment: CDR1 SNHLY and CDR2 FYNNEI. V shed 6 bases and J 5 bases; nucleotides not matched to a gene: 5. The CDR3 nucleotides read TGTGCCAGCAGGCAGACTAGCGGGAGGGGAACCGGGGAGCTGTTTTTT. This translates into CASRQTSGRGTGELFF.

V usage is TRBV14 and J usage is TRBJ1-2; D might be TRBD1 (6 bases). Germline loops: CDR1 SGHDN, CDR2 FVKESK. The V end was cut by 4 bases, the J end by 8 bases, with 20 bases between. The length of the CDR3 is 15 residues. In DNA form, the CDR3 reads TGTGCCAGCAGCCGTAAACAGGGCGCTTCGAGGGGCTACACCTTC. It specifies CASSRKQGASRGYTF.

The rearrangement links TRBV4-2 to TRBJ2-7, with TRBD2 matching 10 bases. V lost 1 base to trimming and J lost 3 bases; unmatched junction nucleotides: 12. There are 18 residues in the CDR3. CDR1 LGHNA and CDR2 YNFKEQ come from the germline V gene. DNA for the CDR3: TGTGCCAGCAGCCAAGCGGAGGGACTAGCGTCTTCCATCTACGAGCAGTACTTC. This sequence encodes CASSQAEGLASSIYEQYF.

V gene TRBV19 combines with J gene TRBJ2-3, with no clear D. This CDR3 region has 13 residues. Between the trimmed V and J ends, which lost 7 bases and 1 base, there was a span of 9 bases. CDR1 and CDR2 from the germline V gene are LNHDA and SQIVND (reference sequence). The CDR3 here is CASNNLGTDTQYF. Here the CDR3 DNA reads TGTGCCAGTAATAATCTCGGCACAGATACGCAGTATTTT.

This CDR3 is CASSVAGQGIYEQYF. The CDR3 bases are TGTGCCAGCAGCGTAGCAGGGCAGGGAATATACGAGCAGTACTTC. This chain joins TRBV9 and TRBJ2-7, with a weak D call TRBD1 (5 bases). The CDR3 loop spans 15 amino acids. Germline V gene sequence: CDR1 SGDLS, CDR2 YYNGEE. The V end lost 0 bases, the J end lost 4 bases, and 14 bases lay between the germline ends.

The chain has TRBV5-1 and TRBJ2-7; 7 positions match TRBD1. The CDR3 sequence is 13 residues long. Per germline, CDR1 SGHRS and CDR2 YFSETQ. The V gene end was trimmed by 7 bases and the J gene end by 2 bases; junction bases not matched to a gene: 6. CDR3 region: CASSRTGAYEQYF. CDR3 DNA sequence: TGCGCCAGCTCAAGGACAGGAGCCTACGAGCAGTACTTC.

The genes are TRBV19 and TRBJ2-2; 11 nucleotides agree with TRBD2. Germline V CDR1 and CDR2: LNHDA, SQIVND (reference sequence). The CDR3 consists of 16 residues. J gave up 6 bases and V 3 bases, and 6 bases lay outside the gene matches. The DNA for the CDR3 is TGTGCCAGTAGTATGCTTAGCGGGAGGGGCGCCGGGGAGCTGTTTTTT. As protein: CASSMLSGRGAGELFF.

This chain joins TRBV10-2 and TRBJ2-1, with TRBD2 as a possible D gene (7 bases). Trimming took off 1 base at V and 2 bases at J, with 9 bases between the two ends. Germline-derived CDR1 and CDR2 are WSHSY and SAAADI. This CDR3 contains 15 residues. The chain's CDR3 is CASSELRGPYNEQFF. CDR3 coding DNA: TGCGCCAGCAGTGAGTTGCGGGGGCCCTACAATGAGCAGTTCTTC.

The chain carries TRBV10-3 and TRBJ2-3, with 9 bases aligning to TRBD2. Trimming took 10 bases from V and 0 from J; bases not matched to a gene: 8. The CDR3 runs to 15 residues. Germline loops: CDR1 ENHRY, CDR2 SYGVKD. In nucleotides, the CDR3 is TGTGCCACCTTGCATGGGACTAGCAGCACAGATACGCAGTATTTT. It yields the protein CATLHGTSSTDTQYF.

This chain uses TRBV9 with TRBJ2-1; 8 positions agree with TRBD2. The germline CDR1 and CDR2 sequences are SGDLS and YYNGEE. J lost 9 bases, V lost 4 bases, and 12 bases had no gene match. The CDR3 loop spans 15 amino acids. CDR3 region: CASSPLSGSWGEQFF. The CDR3 DNA reads as TGTGCCAGCAGCCCCTTAAGCGGGAGCTGGGGTGAGCAGTTCTTC.

This rearrangement joins TRBV27 to TRBJ2-2; D is unresolved. This CDR3 has 15 residues. Trimming took 5 bases from V and 0 from J, leaving 10 bases between them. Per the germline V gene, CDR1 is MNHEY and CDR2 is SMNVEV (reference sequence). CDR3 coding DNA: TGTGCCAGCAGTCCCCAGGTTTCGAACACCGGGGAGCTGTTTTTT. Its protein is CASSPQVSNTGELFF.

Only one count was recorded for this clone. The gene calls are TRBV30 and TRBJ1-3; the D is unclear. The ends were cut back, 4 bases at V and 7 bases at J, with 11 bases in the middle. CDR3 size: 12 residues. Looked up from germline, CDR1 is GTSNPN and CDR2 is SVGIG (reference sequence). The CDR3 region is CAWNSRGNTIYF. The DNA for the CDR3 is TGTGCCTGGAATTCCCGCGGGAACACCATATATTTT. The entire variable domain, with the rest obtained from reference TRBV30 and TRBJ1-3, is as follows: SQTIHQWPATLVQPVGSPLSLECTVEGTSNPNLYWYRQAAGRGLQLLFYSVGIGQISSEVPQNLSASRPQDRQFILSSKKLLLSDSGFYLCAWNSRGNTIYFGEGSWLTVV.

The chain combines TRBV6-5 with TRBJ1-1; no definite D call. Germline V lookup: CDR1 MNHEY, CDR2 SVGAGI. V was cut by 0 bases and J by 0 bases, with 8 bases left in between. This CDR3 contains 15 residues. CDR3 sequence reads: CASSYSRGLNTEAFF. The CDR3 nucleotides read TGTGCCAGCAGTTACTCGAGAGGGTTGAACACTGAAGCTTTCTTT.

The CDR3 bases are TGCAGTGCTCGGACAGTTAGCACCTTC. Protein product: CSARTVSTF. The V and J genes are TRBV20-1 and TRBJ1-2; possible D gene TRBD1, 6 bases. CDR3 size: 9 residues. The V gene lost 5 bases and the J gene lost 13 bases, with 11 bases spanning the gap. Germline V gene data show CDR1 as DFQATT and CDR2 as SNEGSKA (reference sequence).

The chain combines TRBV7-9 with TRBJ2-1, with D hard to call. The germline CDR1 and CDR2 sequences are SEHNR and FQNEAQ (reference sequence). This CDR3 comprises 15 residues. V shed 6 bases and J shed 0 bases, with 12 bases lying between them. The CDR3 spells CASSPDFGSYNEQFF. As DNA, the CDR3 is TGTGCCAGCAGTCCAGACTTCGGCTCCTACAATGAGCAGTTCTTC.

The table lists this clone with a count of one. The rearrangement uses TRBV2 and TRBJ2-7; 8 positions agree with TRBD1. Germline assignment: CDR1 SNHLY and CDR2 FYNNEI. The ends lost 6 bases at V and 1 base at J; junction bases unmatched: 8. CDR3 length: 15 residues. In DNA form, the CDR3 reads TGTGCCAGCAGCCCTTCCGGGACAGGATCCTACGAGCAGTACTTC. As protein: CASSPSGTGSYEQYF.

The chain is built from TRBV19 and TRBJ2-3, with a weak D call TRBD1 (7 bases). The CDR3 is 15 residues long. The ends were cut back, 6 bases at V and 8 bases at J, with 21 bases in the middle. Germline CDR1 is LNHDA and CDR2 is SQIVND (reference sequence). This chain's CDR3 is CASSPGGGDFSTQYF. CDR3 bases: TGTGCCAGTAGCCCTGGAGGGGGCGATTTCTCTACGCAGTATTTT.

This sequence joins TRBV9 and TRBJ2-3, with a tentative D call TRBD2 (5 bases). V gave up 0 bases and J gave up 9 bases, with 11 bases separating them. The length of the CDR3 is 13 residues. Germline CDR1 reads SGDLS; CDR2 reads YYNGEE. The CDR3 here is CASSVAGVATQYF. CDR3 nucleotide sequence: TGTGCCAGCAGCGTAGCGGGTGTAGCGACGCAGTATTTT.

This chain uses TRBV7-9 with TRBJ2-7; 8 bases map to TRBD2. The V gene's germline CDR1 is SEHNR and CDR2 FQNEAQ (reference sequence). The CDR3 consists of 16 residues. J was trimmed by 5 bases and V by 4 bases; bases with no gene match: 13. The CDR3 DNA reads as TGTGCCAGCAGCTCAAATAAACTTTCGGGAGGGAACGAGCAGTACTTC. It encodes CASSSNKLSGGNEQYF. Combining the CDR3 with reference TRBV7-9 and TRBJ2-7 gives the whole variable domain DTGVSQNPRHKITKRGQNVTFRCDPISEHNRLYWYRQTLGQGPEFLTYFQNEAQLEKSRLLSDRFSAERPKGSFSTLEIQRTEQGDSAMYLCASSSNKLSGGNEQYFGPGTRLTVT.

This chain links TRBV7-2 with TRBJ2-7; no clear D. Trimming shortened V by 5 bases and J by 0 bases, and 8 bases separated the two germline ends. Per germline, CDR1 SGHTA and CDR2 FQGNSA. This CDR3 is 13 amino acids long. As DNA, the CDR3 is TGTGCCAGCAGCCCCCTGAGCTCCTACGAGCAGTACTTC. Protein product: CASSPLSSYEQYF.

The J gene is TRBJ2-7, the V gene TRBV28, with D perhaps TRBD1 (7 bases). Germline V lookup: CDR1 MDHEN, CDR2 SYDVKM. This CDR3 is 13 amino acids long. Trimming stripped 6 bases from V and 4 bases from J, with 13 bases between. The CDR3 reads CASSLGGQYEQYF. For the CDR3, the DNA is TGTGCCAGCAGCCTGGGGGGACAGTACGAGCAGTACTTC.